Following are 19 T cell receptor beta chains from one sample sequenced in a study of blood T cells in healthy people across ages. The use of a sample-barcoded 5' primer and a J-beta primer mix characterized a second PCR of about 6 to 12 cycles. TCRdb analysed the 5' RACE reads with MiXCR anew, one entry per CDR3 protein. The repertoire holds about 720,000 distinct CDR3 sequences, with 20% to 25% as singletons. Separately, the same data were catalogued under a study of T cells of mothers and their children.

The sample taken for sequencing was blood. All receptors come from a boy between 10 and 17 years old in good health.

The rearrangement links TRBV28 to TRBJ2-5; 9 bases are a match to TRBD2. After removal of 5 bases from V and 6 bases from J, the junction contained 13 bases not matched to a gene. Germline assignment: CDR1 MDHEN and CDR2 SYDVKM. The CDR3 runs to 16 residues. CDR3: CASSPGGGAGLQTQYF. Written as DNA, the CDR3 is TGTGCCAGCAGTCCTGGCGGGGGGGCGGGGTTGCAGACCCAGTACTTC.

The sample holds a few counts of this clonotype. CDR3 in amino acids: CASSQVAAPSGANVLTF. DNA of the CDR3: TGCGCCAGCAGCCAAGTGGCAGCCCCCTCTGGGGCCAACGTCCTGACTTTC. The chain employs TRBV4-1 and TRBJ2-6; D is undetermined. The CDR3 runs 17 residues. The V end was cut by 1 base, the J end by 0 bases, with 10 bases between. The germline CDR1 and CDR2 sequences are MGHRA and YSYEKL.

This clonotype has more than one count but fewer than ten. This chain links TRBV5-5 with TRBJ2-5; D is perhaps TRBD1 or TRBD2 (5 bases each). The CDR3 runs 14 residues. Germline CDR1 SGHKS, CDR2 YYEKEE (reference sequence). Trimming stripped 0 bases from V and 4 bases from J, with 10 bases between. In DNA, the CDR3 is TGTGCCAGCAGCTTGGGGGGGTCCTCAGAGACCCAGTACTTC. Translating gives CASSLGGSSETQYF.

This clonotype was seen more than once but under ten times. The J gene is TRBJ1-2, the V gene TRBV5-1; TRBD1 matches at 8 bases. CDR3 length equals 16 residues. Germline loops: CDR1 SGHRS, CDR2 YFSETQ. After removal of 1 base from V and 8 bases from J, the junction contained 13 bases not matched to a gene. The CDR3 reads CASSLQGTGDPGGYTF. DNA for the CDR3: TGCGCCAGCAGCTTGCAGGGGACAGGAGATCCAGGGGGCTACACCTTC.

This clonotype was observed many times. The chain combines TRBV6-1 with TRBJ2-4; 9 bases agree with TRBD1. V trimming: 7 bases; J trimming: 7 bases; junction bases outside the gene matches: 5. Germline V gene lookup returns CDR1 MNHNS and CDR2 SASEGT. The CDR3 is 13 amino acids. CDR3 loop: CASILTGGNIQYF. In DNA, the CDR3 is TGTGCCAGCATCCTGACAGGGGGGAACATTCAGTACTTC.

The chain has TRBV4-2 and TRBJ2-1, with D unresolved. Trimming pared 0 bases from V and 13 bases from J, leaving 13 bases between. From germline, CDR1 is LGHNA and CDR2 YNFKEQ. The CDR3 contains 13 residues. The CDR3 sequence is CASSQEFRWTQFF. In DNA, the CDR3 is TGTGCCAGCAGCCAAGAGTTTAGGTGGACCCAGTTCTTC.

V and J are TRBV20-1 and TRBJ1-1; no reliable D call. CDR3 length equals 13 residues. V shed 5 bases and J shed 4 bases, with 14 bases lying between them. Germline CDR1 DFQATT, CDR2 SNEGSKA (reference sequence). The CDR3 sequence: CSASAGLGTEAFF. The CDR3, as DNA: TGCAGTGCTTCGGCAGGTTTGGGCACTGAAGCTTTCTTT.

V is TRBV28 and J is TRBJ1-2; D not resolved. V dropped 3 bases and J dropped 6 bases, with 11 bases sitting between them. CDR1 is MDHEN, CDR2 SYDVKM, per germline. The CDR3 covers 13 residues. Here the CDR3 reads CASSFQQPHGYTF. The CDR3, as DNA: TGTGCCAGCAGTTTTCAACAACCCCATGGCTACACCTTC.

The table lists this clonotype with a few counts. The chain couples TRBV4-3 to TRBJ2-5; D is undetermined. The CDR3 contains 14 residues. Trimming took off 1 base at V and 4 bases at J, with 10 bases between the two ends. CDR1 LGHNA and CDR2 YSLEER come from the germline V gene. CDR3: CASSQAPLGETQYF. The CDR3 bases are TGCGCCAGCAGCCAAGCGCCGCTTGGAGAGACCCAGTACTTC.

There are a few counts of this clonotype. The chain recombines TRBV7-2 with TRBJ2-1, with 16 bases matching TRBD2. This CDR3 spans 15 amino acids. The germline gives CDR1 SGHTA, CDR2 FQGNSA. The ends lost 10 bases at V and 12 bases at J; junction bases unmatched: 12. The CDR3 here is CATATGLAGGRGQFF. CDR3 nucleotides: TGTGCCACCGCAACGGGACTAGCGGGAGGGCGGGGGCAGTTCTTC.

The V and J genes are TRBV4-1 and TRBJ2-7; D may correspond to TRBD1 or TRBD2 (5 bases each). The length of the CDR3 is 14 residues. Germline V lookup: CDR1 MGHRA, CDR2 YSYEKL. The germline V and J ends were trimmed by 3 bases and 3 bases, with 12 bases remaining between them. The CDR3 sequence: CASSQTGRHYEQYF. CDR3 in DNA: TGCGCCAGCAGCCAGACGGGACGCCACTACGAGCAGTACTTC.

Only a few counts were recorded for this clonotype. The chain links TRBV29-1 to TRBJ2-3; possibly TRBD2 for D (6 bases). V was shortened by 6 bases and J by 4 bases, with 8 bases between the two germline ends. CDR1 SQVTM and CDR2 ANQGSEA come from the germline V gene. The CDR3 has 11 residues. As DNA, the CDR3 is TGCAGCGTGGGGGGACCAGATACGCAGTATTTT. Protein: CSVGGPDTQYF.

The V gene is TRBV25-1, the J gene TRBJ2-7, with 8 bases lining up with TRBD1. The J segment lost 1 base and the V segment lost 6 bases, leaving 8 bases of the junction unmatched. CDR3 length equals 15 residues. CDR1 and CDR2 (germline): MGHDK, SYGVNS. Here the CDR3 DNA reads TGTGCCAGCAGCACCCTCCGGGACAGGTCCTACGAGCAGTACTTC. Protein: CASSTLRDRSYEQYF.

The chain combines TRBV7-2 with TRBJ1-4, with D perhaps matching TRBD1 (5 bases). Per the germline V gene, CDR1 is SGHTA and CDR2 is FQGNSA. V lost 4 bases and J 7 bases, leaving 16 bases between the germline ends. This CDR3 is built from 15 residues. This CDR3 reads CASSSPVRDSEKLFF. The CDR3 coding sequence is TGTGCCAGCAGCTCCCCCGTCCGGGACTCTGAAAAACTGTTTTTT.

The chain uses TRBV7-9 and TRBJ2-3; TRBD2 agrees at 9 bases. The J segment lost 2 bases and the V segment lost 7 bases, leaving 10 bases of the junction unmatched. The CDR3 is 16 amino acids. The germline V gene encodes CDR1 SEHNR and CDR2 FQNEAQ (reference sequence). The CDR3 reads CASTHPGGGVTDTQYF. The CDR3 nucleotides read TGTGCCAGCACGCACCCGGGCGGGGGGGTCACAGATACGCAGTATTTT. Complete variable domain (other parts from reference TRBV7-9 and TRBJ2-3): DTGVSQNPRHKITKRGQNVTFRCDPISEHNRLYWYRQTLGQGPEFLTYFQNEAQLEKSRLLSDRFSAERPKGSFSTLEIQRTEQGDSAMYLCASTHPGGGVTDTQYFGPGTRLTVL.

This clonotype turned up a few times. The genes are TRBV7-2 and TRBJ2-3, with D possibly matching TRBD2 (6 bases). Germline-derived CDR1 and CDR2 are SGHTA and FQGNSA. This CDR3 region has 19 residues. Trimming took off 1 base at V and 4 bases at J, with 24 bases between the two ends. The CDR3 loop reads CASSLVSANGSSRADTQYF. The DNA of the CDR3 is TGTGCCAGCAGCTTAGTATCGGCTAACGGGAGTAGTAGGGCAGATACGCAGTATTTT.

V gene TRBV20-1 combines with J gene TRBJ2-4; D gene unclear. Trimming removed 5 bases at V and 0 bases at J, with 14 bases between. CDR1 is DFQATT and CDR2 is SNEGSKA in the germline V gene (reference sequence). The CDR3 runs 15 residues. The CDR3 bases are TGCAGTGCTCCCAGCTTGGATCTAGCCAAAAACATTCAGTACTTC. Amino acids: CSAPSLDLAKNIQYF.

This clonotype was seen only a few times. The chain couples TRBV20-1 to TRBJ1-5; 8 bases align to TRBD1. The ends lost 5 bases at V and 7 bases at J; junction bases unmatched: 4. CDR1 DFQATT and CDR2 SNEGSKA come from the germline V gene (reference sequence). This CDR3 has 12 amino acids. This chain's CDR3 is CSAQQGEQPQHF. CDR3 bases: TGCAGTGCTCAACAGGGGGAACAGCCCCAGCATTTT.

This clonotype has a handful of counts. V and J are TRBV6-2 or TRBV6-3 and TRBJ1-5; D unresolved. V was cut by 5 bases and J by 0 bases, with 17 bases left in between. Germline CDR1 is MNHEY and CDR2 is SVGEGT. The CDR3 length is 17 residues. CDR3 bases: TGTGCCAGCAGTCCCCACCGCACGAGGGATAGCAATCAGCCCCAGCATTTT. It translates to CASSPHRTRDSNQPQHF.